This entry is about one T cell receptor (beta chain). The antigen remains unidentified. This sample was included in a study of breast tumors, draining lymph nodes, adjacent tissues. The study, taken as a whole, reports: The lymph node origin of tumor T cells was framed as consistent with a hypothesis, not demonstrated.

Breast cancer patients provided tissue from their axillary draining lymph nodes. V lost 7 bases, J lost 6 bases, and 13 bases lay in between. CDR1 ENHRY and CDR2 SYGVKD come from the germline V gene. There are 13 residues in the CDR3. From the multiplex PCR reads, TCRdb called clonotypes with MiXCR, one entry per CDR3 protein. The sample has about 140,000 distinct CDR3 sequences, 30% to 35% seen once. The J gene is TRBJ2-1, the V gene TRBV10-3; D gene ambiguous. The sample comprised axillary lymph node tissue. This clonotype was obtained from a female donor with breast cancer. Some clones in this sample may be carry-over from other donors' samples. The CDR3 loop reads CAITPDDSNEQFF. For the CDR3, the DNA is TGTGCCATCACCCCGGACGATAGCAATGAGCAGTTCTTC.